This T cell receptor (beta chain) is drawn from a study of cytomegalovirus exposure and HLA in healthy donors. CDR3 length: 14 amino acids. V was clipped by 0 bases and J by 3 bases; unmatched bases: 3. The V gene's germline CDR1 is GTSNPN and CDR2 SVGIG (reference sequence). PCR was performed using 60 Vbeta and 13 Jbeta primers. Sequenced by immunoSEQ multiplex PCR; TCRdb stores in-frame clones only, minus some. The sample lists fewer than 95,000 clones, 80% occurring once. The TCR was taken from a man aged 18-30 years in good health and CMV-seronegative. Sequenced input: PBMCs. J is TRBJ1-2 and V is TRBV30; the match to TRBD1 covers 8 bases. CDR3 bases: TGTGCCTGGAGTGTACGACAGGGGTACTATGGCTACACCTTC. It codes for CAWSVRQGYYGYTF.